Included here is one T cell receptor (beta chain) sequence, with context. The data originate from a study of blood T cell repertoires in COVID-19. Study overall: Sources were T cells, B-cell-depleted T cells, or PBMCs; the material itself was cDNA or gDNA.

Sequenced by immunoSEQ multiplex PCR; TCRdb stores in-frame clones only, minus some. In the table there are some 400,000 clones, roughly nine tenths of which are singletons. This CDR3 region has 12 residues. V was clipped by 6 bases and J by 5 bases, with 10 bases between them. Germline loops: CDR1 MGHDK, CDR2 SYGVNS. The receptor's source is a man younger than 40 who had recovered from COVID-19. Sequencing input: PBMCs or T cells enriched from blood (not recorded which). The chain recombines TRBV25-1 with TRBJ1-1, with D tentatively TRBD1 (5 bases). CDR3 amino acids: CASRDRRTEAFF. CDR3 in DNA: TGTGCCAGCAGAGACAGAAGAACTGAAGCTTTCTTT.